These 21 T cell receptor beta chains originate from one sample sequenced in a study of CD8+CD57+ T cells in acquired aplastic anemia (dated by TCRdb to 2017 to 2018). Patients chosen for sequencing had shown expansion of CD8+CD57+ cells by flow cytometry. The sequencer listed for this sample is Illumina HiSeq 2000. Genomic DNA served as template for TCR beta VDJ combination and CDR3 sequence profiling. The raw public data were reprocessed by TCRdb itself: fastp quality trimming at Q25, MiXCR clonotype calling, in-frame beta chains only. Each entry merges the rows of one CDR3 protein and shows their most common DNA and genes. This sample holds approximately 150,000 distinct CDR3 sequences; roughly 48% were observed only once. Over 0.95% of the sample is held by the ten biggest clonotypes. The specimen was sorted CD4+, CD8+, or CD8+CD57+ T cells (not recorded which) from PBMCs. The receptors shown here come from a human donor with aplastic anemia.

At least ten counts were recorded for this clonotype. The genes are TRBV6-4 and TRBJ1-5; 8 nucleotides match TRBD1. Germline V gene data show CDR1 as MRHNA and CDR2 as SNTAGT. Unmatched junction bases numbered 9, after V lost 3 bases and J lost 5 bases. The CDR3 spans 16 residues. In nucleotides, the CDR3 is TGTGCCAGCAGTGATTTTAGGACAGGGAAACATCAGCCCCAGCATTTT. It encodes CASSDFRTGKHQPQHF.

This clonotype was seen at least ten times. The gene calls are TRBV2 and TRBJ1-4; D is ambiguous. This CDR3 is built from 18 residues. CDR1 is SNHLY, CDR2 FYNNEI, per germline. With 6 bases removed from V and 4 bases from J, the gap between germline ends came to 24 bases. The chain's CDR3 is CASRATLLVGGRNEKLFF. CDR3 in DNA: TGTGCCAGCAGAGCTACCCTATTGGTGGGAGGGCGTAATGAAAAACTGTTTTTT.

The gene calls are TRBV20-1 and TRBJ2-3, with 9 nucleotides matching TRBD2. Germline CDR1 reads DFQATT; CDR2 reads SNEGSKA (reference sequence). Losses at the gene ends were 5 bases for V and 5 bases for J; bases not matched to a gene: 8. This CDR3 spans 14 amino acids. The CDR3 nucleotides read TGCAGTGCTGTTGGGCGGGGGGGCGTAGATACGCAGTATTTT. This codes for CSAVGRGGVDTQYF.

The gene calls are TRBV20-1 and TRBJ2-7, with TRBD1 identical over 9 bases. Germline V gene lookup returns CDR1 DFQATT and CDR2 SNEGSKA (reference sequence). The V and J ends lost 0 bases and 3 bases, in that order; junction bases with no gene match: 3. CDR3 length equals 14 residues. DNA for the CDR3: TGCAGTGCTAGAGATCCGACAGGGGGCTACGAGCAGTACTTC. It specifies CSARDPTGGYEQYF.

Ten or more counts support this clonotype. This chain links TRBV12-3 or TRBV12-4 with TRBJ1-5; D is ambiguous. V lost 2 bases to trimming and J lost 0 bases, with 2 bases between them. The CDR3 is made up of 13 amino acids. CDR3 sequence: CASSLHSNQPQHF. CDR3 DNA sequence: TGTGCCAGCAGTTTACATAGCAATCAGCCCCAGCATTTT.

This clonotype was seen ten or more times. The rearrangement links TRBV5-6 to TRBJ2-3, with D perhaps assigned TRBD1 or TRBD2 (7 bases each). The germline V gene has CDR1 SGHDT and CDR2 YYEEEE. The length of the CDR3 is 16 residues. With 4 bases removed from V and 2 bases from J, the gap between germline ends came to 17 bases. The CDR3 DNA is TGTGCCAGCAGCGCAACAGGGGAGGGACCCACAGATACGCAGTATTTT. This translates into CASSATGEGPTDTQYF.

There are a few counts of this clonotype. This chain joins TRBV15 and TRBJ2-1; 10 nucleotides agree with TRBD2. With 5 bases clipped from V and 8 bases from J, the junction kept 9 bases outside the gene matches. CDR1 and CDR2 from the germline V gene are LNHNV and YYDKDF (reference sequence). There are 15 residues in the CDR3. The CDR3 reads CATSLRGLAIHEQFF. The DNA of the CDR3 is TGTGCCACCAGCCTTAGGGGACTAGCGATTCATGAGCAGTTCTTC.

This clonotype was seen only a few times. V is TRBV7-8 and J is TRBJ2-3; D might be TRBD1 (5 bases). The V gene lost 2 bases and the J gene lost 0 bases, with 6 bases spanning the gap. CDR1 is SGHVS, CDR2 FQNEAQ, per germline. The CDR3 extends over 14 amino acids. The CDR3 reads CASSLQGSTDTQYF. The CDR3 region has the DNA TGTGCCAGCAGCTTACAGGGTAGCACAGATACGCAGTATTTT.

This clonotype was seen ten or more times. This rearrangement joins TRBV5-1 to TRBJ2-3; D gene unclear. The CDR3 covers 16 residues. CDR1 is SGHRS, CDR2 YFSETQ, per germline. The ends were cut back, 3 bases at V and 0 bases at J, with 14 bases in the middle. The CDR3 loop is CASSYTTSSSTDTQYF. In DNA, the CDR3 is TGCGCCAGCAGCTACACTACCTCCTCTAGCACAGATACGCAGTATTTT.

This chain uses TRBV15 with TRBJ2-3; D call uncertain. Per germline, CDR1 LNHNV and CDR2 YYDKDF (reference sequence). Trimming shortened V by 1 base and J by 0 bases, and 8 bases separated the two germline ends. The CDR3 contains 15 residues. Written as DNA, the CDR3 is TGTGCCACCAGCAGAGTCGGGCTCAGCACAGATACGCAGTATTTT. This sequence encodes CATSRVGLSTDTQYF.

Note on this clonotype: An end of the junction does not agree with germline; a read error may underlie this. V usage is TRBV12-3 or TRBV12-4 and J usage is TRBJ1-5, with D perhaps matching TRBD1 (5 bases). The CDR3 is 14 residues long. This CDR3 is CASGLQAHNQPQHF. CDR3 bases: TGTGCCAGCGGTTTACAGGCCCACAATCAGCCCCAGCATTTT.

This clonotype was seen many times. This rearrangement joins TRBV27 to TRBJ1-2, with D possibly matching TRBD1 (6 bases). In germline, CDR1 is MNHEY, CDR2 SMNVEV (reference sequence). V shed 5 bases and J shed 4 bases, with 14 bases lying between them. The CDR3 extends over 14 amino acids. DNA for the CDR3: TGTGCCAGCAGTCGACAGGCTATAGGCTATGGCTACACCTTC. It specifies CASSRQAIGYGYTF.

This clonotype came up many times. For the CDR3, the DNA is TGTGCCAGCAGCTACGGGACGAACACTGAAGCTTTCTTT. Its protein product is CASSYGTNTEAFF. V is TRBV2 and J is TRBJ1-1; D perhaps matches TRBD1 (5 bases). The ends were cut back, 6 bases at V and 1 base at J, with 9 bases in the middle. Germline assignment: CDR1 SNHLY and CDR2 FYNNEI. The CDR3 runs 13 residues. The complete variable domain, with remaining parts taken from reference TRBV2 and TRBJ1-1, reads EPEVTQTPSHQVTQMGQEVILRCVPISNHLYFYWYRQILGQKVEFLVSFYNNEISEKSEIFDDQFSVERPDGSNFTLKIRSTKLEDSAMYFCASSYGTNTEAFFGQGTRLTVV.

The rearrangement uses TRBV5-4 and TRBJ2-3; D uncertain. The CDR3 is made up of 13 amino acids. Germline CDR1 is SGHNT and CDR2 is YYREEE (reference sequence). The V end was cut by 1 base, the J end by 4 bases, with 7 bases between. The CDR3 DNA reads as TGTGCCAGCAGCTTGAACCCGGCAGATACGCAGTATTTT. This codes for CASSLNPADTQYF.

This clonotype was seen more than once but under ten times. The rearrangement uses TRBV10-3 and TRBJ1-1; D unclear. This CDR3 is 12 amino acids long. Germline CDR1 and CDR2: ENHRY and SYGVKD. The germline V and J ends were trimmed by 6 bases and 5 bases, with 10 bases remaining between them. The CDR3 protein is CAISALGTEAFF. The CDR3 DNA follows: TGTGCCATCAGCGCCCTTGGGACTGAAGCTTTCTTT.

This clonotype occurred many times. The CDR3 DNA reads as TGCAGTGCTAAAGGGCCAAATATTGAGCCCCAGCATTTT. It codes for CSAKGPNIEPQHF. This chain links TRBV20-1 with TRBJ1-5; no clear D gene. The CDR3 consists of 13 residues. V was shortened by 4 bases and J by 8 bases, with 15 bases between the two germline ends. Germline CDR1 reads DFQATT; CDR2 reads SNEGSKA (reference sequence).

This clonotype was recorded at least ten times. The chain recombines TRBV7-2 with TRBJ2-3, with a tentative D call TRBD2 (6 bases). The CDR3 is made up of 15 amino acids. Trimming took off 1 base at V and 1 base at J, with 9 bases between the two ends. CDR1 SGHTA and CDR2 FQGNSA come from the germline V gene. CDR3 nucleotide sequence: TGTGCCAGCAGCTTAGGACAGCGGGGCACAGATACGCAGTATTTT. Protein sequence: CASSLGQRGTDTQYF.

Comment on this clonotype: The conserved final phenylalanine or tryptophan is absent from the CDR3, which likely points to a read error. The DNA is omitted, as the CDR3 cannot be located on it reliably, and the CDR3 follows TCRdb's listing. The V and J genes are TRBV10-3 and TRBJ1-5. The V gene's germline CDR1 is ENHRY and CDR2 SYGVKD. Termini included, the CDR3 measures 17 amino acids. The CDR3 here is CAIAVGLSGTAISPSIL.

About this clonotype itself: Being one base from a much bigger clone, this may be a read error. The rearrangement joins TRBV5-4 to TRBJ1-2; 7 bases are a match to TRBD1. Per the germline V gene, CDR1 is SGHNT and CDR2 is YYREEE (reference sequence). The V gene end was trimmed by 6 bases and the J gene end by 5 bases; junction bases not matched to a gene: 13. The CDR3 spans 15 residues. CDR3 region: CASTKQGSGYYGYTF. The CDR3 nucleotides read TGTGCCAGCACTAAACAGGGGTCGGGATATTATGGCTACACCTTC.

This clonotype showed up just once. The CDR3 DNA sequence: TGTGCCACCAGTGATCCGAATGGGTTAGGGGCCAACGTCCTGACTTTC. Its protein is CATSDPNGLGANVLTF. The chain is built from TRBV24-1 and TRBJ2-6, with D uncertain. Deletions cut 3 bases from V and 4 bases from J, with 12 bases between. Germline assignment: CDR1 KGHDR and CDR2 SFDVKD. This CDR3 contains 16 residues.

The chain links TRBV11-1 to TRBJ2-1; a possible D gene is TRBD1 (6 bases). Trimming cost V 0 bases and J 2 bases, with 8 bases left between them. From germline, CDR1 is SGHAT and CDR2 FQDESV (reference sequence). This CDR3 has 15 amino acids. The CDR3 DNA sequence: TGTGCCAGCAGCTTAGCACAGGGTACCTACAATGAGCAGTTCTTC. This sequence encodes CASSLAQGTYNEQFF.